Listed here are 14 T cell receptor beta chains from one sample, sequenced in a study of blood T cells in healthy people across ages. PCR was performed a second time for roughly 7 to 12 cycles using a sample-barcoded 5' primer and a J-beta primer mix. TCRdb called the 5' RACE reads again in MiXCR, with one record for every CDR3 protein. In the table there are fewer than 2,000,000 distinct CDR3 sequences, 35% to 50% of which are singletons. The source material was blood. The source of these receptors is a human donor in good health.

This clonotype has a handful of counts. Germline and junction disagree at one end, which may indicate a read error. This rearrangement joins TRBV7-2 to TRBJ1-5, with 7 bases aligning to TRBD1. Germline lookup yields CDR1 SGHTA and CDR2 FQGNSA. The CDR3 consists of 14 residues. CDR3 amino acids: CASSLEPGGQPQHF. The CDR3 DNA is TGCGCCAGCAGCTTGGAGCCAGGGGGTCAGCCCCAGCATTTT.

In its sample, this clonotype was seen once. The gene calls are TRBV7-9 and TRBJ1-2; D is unclear. Trimming left V 0 bases short and J 2 bases short, with 7 bases between. Germline-derived CDR1 and CDR2 are SEHNR and FQNEAQ (reference sequence). The CDR3 runs to 14 residues. CDR3 in amino acids: CASSLADLNYGYTF. DNA for the CDR3: TGTGCCAGCAGCTTAGCAGATTTAAACTATGGCTACACCTTC.

The CDR3 coding sequence is TGCAGCGTTGAAGGGACAGGGAGCGAAAAACTGTTTTTT. Translating it yields CSVEGTGSEKLFF. This sequence joins TRBV29-1 and TRBJ1-4; 8 positions match TRBD1. Germline trimming cut 1 base from V and 8 bases from J; bases unmatched to any gene: 3. The germline CDR1 and CDR2 sequences are SQVTM and ANQGSEA. CDR3 length: 13 residues.

This clonotype has just a few counts. This chain uses TRBV6-4 with TRBJ1-1, with 7 bases lining up with TRBD1. CDR3 length: 15 amino acids. Unmatched junction bases numbered 8, after V lost 7 bases and J lost 0 bases. Per the germline V gene, CDR1 is MRHNA and CDR2 is SNTAGT. The CDR3 DNA reads TGTGCCAGCAAAACAGAGGGGGCCCTGAACACTGAAGCTTTCTTT. Encoded protein: CASKTEGALNTEAFF.

The chain is built from TRBV12-3 or TRBV12-4 and TRBJ2-7, with D uncertain. V dropped 3 bases and J dropped 3 bases, with 9 bases sitting between them. The CDR3 extends over 13 amino acids. The CDR3 bases are TGTGCCAGCAGTTTCTGGGGAATCTACGAGCAGTACTTC. Protein: CASSFWGIYEQYF.

This clonotype was seen more than once but under ten times. The genes are TRBV12-3 or TRBV12-4 and TRBJ2-5; D is tentatively TRBD1 or TRBD2 (5 bases each). The ends were cut back, 6 bases at V and 5 bases at J, with 13 bases in the middle. The CDR3 contains 13 residues. The CDR3 sequence is CASRGPDRETQYF. The CDR3 DNA follows: TGTGCCAGCAGGGGACCCGATAGGGAGACCCAGTACTTC.

This clonotype was seen only once. J is TRBJ1-2 and V is TRBV24-1; possible D gene TRBD1, 5 bases. V gave up 4 bases and J gave up 3 bases, with 14 bases separating them. This CDR3 contains 15 residues. Germline CDR1 is KGHDR and CDR2 is SFDVKD. The CDR3 loop reads CATSDAGPGDYGYTF. The CDR3 coding sequence is TGTGCCACCAGTGACGCTGGGCCGGGGGACTATGGCTACACCTTC.

This clonotype was seen only a few times. The chain recombines TRBV28 with TRBJ2-4; TRBD1 agrees at 7 bases. Germline V gene data show CDR1 as MDHEN and CDR2 as SYDVKM. The CDR3 has 14 residues. J gave up 9 bases and V 5 bases, and 10 bases lay outside the gene matches. The CDR3 sequence: CASSNRGSGPIQYF. The CDR3, as DNA: TGTGCCAGCAGTAACAGGGGCTCCGGACCCATTCAGTACTTC.

The sample holds a few counts of this clonotype. The chain links TRBV6-6 to TRBJ2-7; no reliable D call. V lost 2 bases, J lost 3 bases, and 11 bases lay in between. The CDR3 is 14 residues long. CDR1 MNHNY and CDR2 SVGAGI come from the germline V gene (reference sequence). The CDR3 loop reads CASSYQARSYEQYF. CDR3 nucleotides: TGTGCCAGCAGTTACCAGGCTAGGAGCTACGAGCAGTACTTC.

This clonotype was seen more than once but under ten times. The chain is built from TRBV28 and TRBJ2-5; TRBD1 aligns across 10 bases. Germline V gene sequence: CDR1 MDHEN, CDR2 SYDVKM. The V and J ends lost 6 bases and 5 bases, in that order; junction bases with no gene match: 9. The CDR3 sequence is 15 residues long. The CDR3 reads CASRTGGATFETQYF. CDR3 DNA sequence: TGTGCCAGCAGGACAGGGGGCGCTACGTTTGAGACCCAGTACTTC.

V gene TRBV11-2 combines with J gene TRBJ1-1; TRBD1 is a possible D gene (5 bases). V was trimmed by 7 bases and J by 11 bases, leaving 14 bases between them. The CDR3 covers 11 residues. The germline V gene has CDR1 SGHAT and CDR2 FQNNGV. CDR3 in amino acids: CASTGGLRAFF. CDR3 in DNA: TGTGCCAGCACCGGGGGGTTGCGGGCTTTCTTT.

The chain couples TRBV7-3 to TRBJ2-3, with D possibly being TRBD1 (5 bases). The length of the CDR3 is 15 residues. The germline CDR1 and CDR2 sequences are SGHTA and FQGTGA. V dropped 5 bases and J dropped 0 bases, with 12 bases sitting between them. The CDR3 region has the DNA TGTGCCAGCAGCCAACAAGCAGGGAGCACAGATACGCAGTATTTT. Translating gives CASSQQAGSTDTQYF.

Of note for this clonotype: Sequence at one end of the junction differs from germline and may be a read error. This chain connects TRBV4-1 to TRBJ1-1; no clear D gene. The CDR3 is 17 amino acids. Germline V gives CDR1 MGHRA, CDR2 YSYEKL. CDR3 in DNA: TGCGCCAGCACCCAAGACGTCCCCGAAGGGAGGGACACTGAAGCTTTCTTT. Protein sequence: CASTQDVPEGRDTEAFF.

This clonotype was observed a few times. The rearrangement uses TRBV14 and TRBJ1-1; D remains ambiguous. Germline assignment: CDR1 SGHDN and CDR2 FVKESK. The CDR3 is 15 residues long. The V end was cut by 4 bases, the J end by 0 bases, with 12 bases between. CDR3 DNA: TGTGCCAGCAGCCGGGATTGGCGGTTGAACACTGAAGCTTTCTTT. Translation gives CASSRDWRLNTEAFF.